This T cell receptor beta chain was identified in a study of Tregs in tolerant kidney transplant recipients. With 4 bases removed from V and 4 bases from J, the gap between germline ends came to 9 bases. Germline loops: CDR1 SGHRS, CDR2 YFSETQ. CDR3 length equals 13 residues. Recipients received nonmyeloablative bone marrow transplants from related graft donors, with transient mixed chimerism. TCRdb's copy holds only in-frame clones and misses some; the assay was immunoSEQ multiplex PCR. This table holds about 55,000 clones, around 90% found once. Sample: CD8+ T cells from blood (PBMCs), taken 24 months after the transplant. The rearrangement joins TRBV5-1 to TRBJ2-1; unclear D gene. This clonotype was sampled from a human patient who received a combined kidney and bone marrow transplant. Part of the T cell pool may stem from the graft donor. The CDR3 nucleotides read TGCGCCAGCAGCCCCCTAGGATACAATGAGCAGTTCTTC. This codes for CASSPLGYNEQFF. Drawing the rest from reference TRBV5-1 and TRBJ2-1, the complete variable domain is KAGVTQTPRYLIKTRGQQVTLSCSPISGHRSVSWYQQTPGQGLQFLFEYFSETQRNKGNFPGRFSGRQFSNSRSEMNVSTLELGDSALYLCASSPLGYNEQFFGPGTRLTVL.